This TCR beta chain emerged from a study of glioma-infiltrating T cells. As for the study in general: Samples included WHO grade II oligodendrogliomas or astrocytomas and initial-diagnosis grade IV glioblastomas. Sequencing aimed for about 4.5- to 10-fold coverage of about a million peripheral T cells. Whole-study findings and limits: Signature shared blood CDR3 motifs were enriched in low-divergence and depleted in high-divergence patients. Very few CDR3 sequences were shared between tissue and blood.

Amplification of TCR alpha and beta CDR3 regions from RNA used iRepertoire nested multiplex PCR. MiXCR, run by TCRdb on the multiplex PCR reads, gives a single entry per CDR3 protein. The table lists 300,000 to 450,000 distinct CDR3 sequences, less than 50% of them singletons. This clonotype was picked up many times. What it binds is not known. Trimming shortened V by 3 bases and J by 7 bases, and 22 bases separated the two germline ends. Germline CDR1 reads MNHEY; CDR2 reads SMNVEV (reference sequence). The CDR3 runs 16 residues. Sequenced input: glioma tissue, nonneoplastic brain tissue, or PBMCs (not recorded which). The clonotype originates from a human donor with low-grade glioma or glioblastoma, undergoing nonglioma brain surgery, or in good health (not recorded which). The gene calls are TRBV27 and TRBJ2-7; maybe TRBD2 (7 bases). Here the CDR3 reads CASSFIGFGGQGEQYF. As DNA, the CDR3 is TGTGCCAGCAGTTTTATCGGGTTCGGGGGGCAGGGTGAGCAGTACTTC.